This TCR beta chain was obtained from a study of cytomegalovirus exposure and HLA in healthy donors. Study results and caveats: Within a later analysis, the majority of CMV-associated TCR beta chains appeared HLA-restricted.

Unmatched junction bases numbered 6, after V lost 0 bases and J lost 7 bases. Germline loops: CDR1 SGHRS, CDR2 YFSETQ. The CDR3 has 15 residues. Regarding this clone: Its cognate antigen is unknown.

The study ran its PCR with 60 Vbeta and 13 Jbeta primers. Method: immunoSEQ multiplex PCR; TCRdb's copy keeps in-frame clones and lacks some. The repertoire holds about 94,000 clones, with roughly 75% as singletons. This TCR derives from a woman in her sixties in good health and CMV-seronegative. Material for sequencing was PBMCs. This rearrangement joins TRBV5-1 to TRBJ2-1; TRBD1 matches at 8 bases. CDR3 coding DNA: TGCGCCAGCAGCTTGGTCCTGACAGGGGAAAATGAGCAGTTCTTC. Its protein product is CASSLVLTGENEQFF.